The 11 T cell receptor beta chains listed next were all sequenced from one sample in a study of regulatory T cells in long-lasting Graves disease. Arm-PCR of CDR3 regions and iRepertoire HTBI primers were used to build TCR beta libraries. TCRdb reanalysed the multiplex PCR reads using MiXCR and keeps one entry per CDR3 protein. The sample holds around 360,000 distinct CDR3 sequences, roughly 16% seen once. Regarding time point: newly diagnosed GD, antithyroid drugs for less than 3 months. Extracted PBMC RNA gave rise to the TCR library. These data were also reused for a study on T cells in Graves' hyperthyroidism and ophthalmopathy.

The sample in question was peripheral blood mononuclear cells (PBMCs), obtained at new diagnosis, from a patient treated with antithyroid drugs. These receptor sequences come from a woman aged 18-35 years with Graves disease.

This clonotype appeared many times. J is TRBJ2-3 and V is TRBV6-2 or TRBV6-3; 7 bases are shared with TRBD2. Germline V lookup: CDR1 MNHEY, CDR2 SVGEGT. Trimming at V came to 5 bases and at J to 2 bases, leaving 4 bases not matched to a gene. The CDR3 covers 14 residues. The CDR3 sequence: CASSPAGLTDTQYF. CDR3 coding DNA: TGTGCCAGCAGTCCAGCGGGACTCACAGATACGCAGTATTTT.

The table lists this clonotype with a few counts. The chain uses TRBV6-2 or TRBV6-3 and TRBJ2-7; D tentatively fits TRBD1 or TRBD2 (5 bases each). Trimming pared 3 bases from V and 2 bases from J, leaving 8 bases between. CDR3 length equals 13 residues. Per germline, CDR1 MNHEY and CDR2 SVGEGT. This CDR3 reads CASSYEGTYEQYF. CDR3 coding DNA: TGTGCCAGCAGTTATGAGGGGACCTACGAGCAGTACTTC.

The rearrangement links TRBV2 to TRBJ2-7; 7 bases fit TRBD1. Germline V gene data show CDR1 as SNHLY and CDR2 as FYNNEI. V trimming: 4 bases; J trimming: 3 bases; junction bases outside the gene matches: 12. The CDR3 has 16 amino acids. As DNA, the CDR3 is TGTGCCAGCAGTGGAGAGAGCCGGGACAGAGGCTACGAGCAGTACTTC. Its protein is CASSGESRDRGYEQYF.

This clonotype was detected ten times or more. This chain connects TRBV6-1 to TRBJ2-1; D is possibly TRBD1 (5 bases). The ends were cut back, 6 bases at V and 7 bases at J, with 10 bases in the middle. The CDR3 runs to 12 residues. Germline-derived CDR1 and CDR2 are MNHNS and SASEGT. The CDR3 is CASRRQYNEQFF. For the CDR3, the DNA is TGTGCCAGCAGAAGACAGTATAATGAGCAGTTCTTC.

The chain has TRBV4-1 and TRBJ2-6; 12 positions match TRBD2. Unmatched junction bases numbered 4, after V lost 0 bases and J lost 1 base. CDR3 length: 19 residues. Germline assignment: CDR1 MGHRA and CDR2 YSYEKL. CDR3 sequence: CASSQDRLAGGSGANVLTF. The CDR3 DNA sequence: TGCGCCAGCAGCCAAGATAGGCTAGCGGGGGGGTCTGGGGCCAACGTCCTGACTTTC.

V is TRBV2 and J is TRBJ2-1; D is unresolved. Germline CDR1 reads SNHLY; CDR2 reads FYNNEI. With 7 bases removed from V and 4 bases from J, the gap between germline ends came to 8 bases. This CDR3 comprises 12 residues. In nucleotides, the CDR3 is TGTGCCAGCACGATAGAGTACAATGAGCAGTTCTTC. This translates into CASTIEYNEQFF.

This clonotype showed up many times. The chain employs TRBV5-8 and TRBJ1-1, with D perhaps matching TRBD1 (6 bases). Trimming stripped 2 bases from V and 7 bases from J, with 18 bases between. The CDR3 spans 15 residues. Germline V gene data show CDR1 as SGHTS and CDR2 as YDEGEE. CDR3 loop: CASSFRTVRTVEAFF. The CDR3 DNA is TGTGCCAGCAGCTTTCGGACAGTGAGAACAGTTGAAGCTTTCTTT. The variable domain in full, completed from reference TRBV5-8 and TRBJ1-1, reads EAGVTQSPTHLIKTRGQQATLRCSPISGHTSVYWYQQALGLGLQFLLWYDEGEERNRGNFPPRFSGRQFPNYSSELNVNALELEDSALYLCASSFRTVRTVEAFFGQGTRLTVV.

The chain is built from TRBV12-3 or TRBV12-4 and TRBJ1-3, with 8 bases identical to TRBD1. The CDR3 extends over 14 amino acids. The V and J ends lost 4 bases and 6 bases, in that order; junction bases with no gene match: 5. The CDR3 reads CASSSRGLANTIYF. The CDR3 region has the DNA TGTGCCAGCAGTTCCAGGGGGCTAGCAAACACCATATATTTT.

This clonotype has just a few counts. This chain connects TRBV27 to TRBJ2-7; 10 nucleotides align to TRBD1. The CDR3 sequence is 15 residues long. V was clipped by 5 bases and J by 3 bases; unmatched bases: 7. In germline, CDR1 is MNHEY, CDR2 SMNVEV (reference sequence). Here the CDR3 DNA reads TGTGCCAGCAGTATCATGACAGGGGGCGACTACGAGCAGTACTTC. Translating it yields CASSIMTGGDYEQYF.

This clonotype was counted ten times or more. V and J are TRBV7-3 and TRBJ1-1; weak D call: TRBD1 (5 bases). V was trimmed by 5 bases and J by 4 bases, leaving 17 bases between them. The CDR3 runs to 15 residues. Germline loops: CDR1 SGHTA, CDR2 FQGTGA. In DNA form, the CDR3 reads TGTGCCAGCAGCCCATCGGGGCAGGGTGGCACTGAAGCTTTCTTT. Residues: CASSPSGQGGTEAFF.

The chain employs TRBV4-1 and TRBJ2-7, with D possibly being TRBD1 or TRBD2 (5 bases each). Trimming took 1 base from V and 4 from J, leaving 11 bases between them. CDR1 and CDR2 (germline): MGHRA, YSYEKL. This CDR3 has 14 amino acids. CDR3: CASSQAGLGYEQYF. In DNA, the CDR3 is TGCGCCAGCAGCCAAGCGGGGCTAGGATACGAGCAGTACTTC.